Below, one T cell receptor beta chain is given with its context. Its antigen is undetermined. These data are taken from a study of T cell responses to AZD1222 COVID-19 vaccine. General study findings and limits: Two doses of AZD1222 preceded a rise in Spike-specific TCR breadth and depth. Across spike, vaccine-associated CD4 TCRs were found, dominant at 160-218 and 743-854.

TCRdb's table, derived via immunoSEQ multiplex PCR, lists solely in-frame clones and lacks some. The table has approximately 170,000 clones, around 94% seen once. CDR1 and CDR2 from the germline V gene are SSHAT and FNYEAQ (reference sequence). The CDR3 runs 16 residues. V shed 2 bases and J shed 4 bases, with 15 bases lying between them. The study pooled second doses at about 4 or about 12 weeks. This receptor was taken from an adult who received the AZD1222 COVID-19 vaccine. The J gene is TRBJ2-1, the V gene TRBV7-7; possible D gene TRBD2, 6 bases. Specimen: peripheral blood, collected 28 days after the second AZD1222 dose. The CDR3: CASSLRRDAGYNEQFF. The CDR3 region has the DNA TGTGCCAGCAGCTTAAGGAGGGACGCAGGGTACAATGAGCAGTTCTTC.